Following are 14 T cell receptor beta chains from one sample sequenced in a study of blood T cell repertoires in COVID-19. Sequencing was performed with immunoSEQ multiplex PCR; in TCRdb, only in-frame clones are kept and a portion is missing. Altogether 150,000 to 200,000 clones are present, about nine tenths being singletons, with the ten largest covering about 0.81%. Sequenced material: peripheral blood. All receptors derive from a woman aged 65 to 85 with acute or convalescent COVID-19.

The chain uses TRBV5-4 and TRBJ1-6, with D possibly matching TRBD1 (5 bases). CDR3 size: 14 residues. V dropped 2 bases and J dropped 14 bases, with 17 bases sitting between them. Germline V gives CDR1 SGHNT, CDR2 YYREEE (reference sequence). The CDR3 DNA is TGTGCCAGCAGCTTAACAGGCCCTCGGGGGGCCCTCCACTTT. It is translated as CASSLTGPRGALHF.

The chain combines TRBV5-4 with TRBJ1-6; 11 bases are a match to TRBD1. Trimming cost V 0 bases and J 19 bases; bases outside gene matches: 6. Germline CDR1 SGHNT, CDR2 YYREEE (reference sequence). This CDR3 comprises 13 residues. The CDR3 loop reads CASSLDGQGAIHF. CDR3 sequence (DNA): TGTGCCAGCAGCTTGGACGGACAGGGGGCGATACACTTT.

This CDR3 reads CASSPTSGGGGETQYF. Written as DNA, the CDR3 is TGTGCCAGCAGCCCGACTAGCGGGGGGGGCGGGGAGACCCAGTACTTC. The rearrangement joins TRBV11-2 to TRBJ2-5; 14 bases line up with TRBD2. The junction had 7 bases not matched to a gene; V was cut back by 5 bases and J by 5 bases. The CDR3 has 16 amino acids. Germline CDR1 reads SGHAT; CDR2 reads FQNNGV.

The genes are TRBV7-9 and TRBJ2-1; possible D gene TRBD2, 5 bases. The CDR3 sequence is 15 residues long. Trimming took 1 base from V and 4 from J, leaving 11 bases between them. CDR1 is SEHNR, CDR2 FQNEAQ, per germline (reference sequence). The chain's CDR3 is CASSLEWELYNEQFF. The CDR3 DNA reads as TGTGCCAGCAGCTTAGAATGGGAGCTTTACAATGAGCAGTTCTTC. Full variable domain (outside the CDR3, taken from reference TRBV7-9 and TRBJ2-1): DTGVSQNPRHKITKRGQNVTFRCDPISEHNRLYWYRQTLGQGPEFLTYFQNEAQLEKSRLLSDRFSAERPKGSFSTLEIQRTEQGDSAMYLCASSLEWELYNEQFFGPGTRLTVL.

The rearrangement links TRBV6-5 to TRBJ1-1; D unresolved. Trimming removed 4 bases at V and 11 bases at J, with 14 bases between. This CDR3 has 12 amino acids. CDR1 and CDR2 (germline): MNHEY, SVGAGI. CDR3 region: CASSSTAAGAFF. CDR3 coding DNA: TGTGCCAGCAGTTCCACAGCCGCCGGCGCTTTCTTT.

The chain uses TRBV5-1 and TRBJ2-3, with D perhaps matching TRBD2 (6 bases). Trimming shortened V by 4 bases and J by 2 bases, and 17 bases separated the two germline ends. This CDR3 has 16 amino acids. Germline V lookup: CDR1 SGHRS, CDR2 YFSETQ. CDR3 sequence: CASSGGTPGFTDTQYF. The CDR3 nucleotides read TGCGCCAGCAGCGGTGGGACTCCCGGATTCACAGATACGCAGTATTTT.

V and J are TRBV18 and TRBJ2-7, with 10 bases that match TRBD1. Germline V CDR1 and CDR2: KGHSH, LQKENI. This CDR3 has 14 residues. Germline trimming cut 4 bases from V and 3 bases from J; bases unmatched to any gene: 3. As DNA, the CDR3 is TGTGCCAGCTCACGAGGACAGGGGGACTACGAGCAGTACTTC. Its translation is CASSRGQGDYEQYF.

The chain has TRBV7-2 and TRBJ1-6; 7 nucleotides agree with TRBD1. The germline CDR1 and CDR2 sequences are SGHTA and FQGNSA. The length of the CDR3 is 21 residues. Trimming removed 0 bases from V and 1 base from J; junction bases left unmatched: 15. In DNA form, the CDR3 reads TGTGCCAGCAGCTTAGCCCTTCTGAACAGGGGTTCGTCGTCCTATAATTCACCCCTCCACTTT. Amino acids: CASSLALLNRGSSSYNSPLHF.

The CDR3 sequence is CASSQERTYSGDSSGANVLTF. CDR3 nucleotide sequence: TGTGCCAGCAGCCAAGAAAGAACGTACTCGGGGGATAGTTCTGGGGCCAACGTCCTGACTTTC. The V gene is TRBV3-1 (or the pseudogene TRBV3-2), the J gene TRBJ2-6; D perhaps matches TRBD2 (6 bases). CDR1 LGHDT and CDR2 YNNKEL come from the germline V gene (reference sequence). This CDR3 spans 21 amino acids. Between the trimmed V and J ends, which lost 0 bases and 1 base, there was a span of 22 bases.

This chain uses TRBV4-1 with TRBJ2-7; 8 nucleotides agree with TRBD1. From germline, CDR1 is MGHRA and CDR2 YSYEKL. Unmatched junction bases numbered 6, after V lost 4 bases and J lost 4 bases. CDR3 length: 14 residues. CDR3 sequence (DNA): TGCGCCAGCAGCCCCGGACAGGGTGAGTACGAGCAGTACTTC. Its protein product is CASSPGQGEYEQYF.

The rearrangement uses TRBV2 and TRBJ1-6; the match to TRBD1 covers 7 bases. Per the germline V gene, CDR1 is SNHLY and CDR2 is FYNNEI. With 6 bases clipped from V and 10 bases from J, the junction kept 9 bases outside the gene matches. The CDR3 runs 14 residues. The CDR3 is CASSADREISPLHF. The CDR3 DNA reads TGTGCCAGCAGCGCTGACAGGGAGATCTCACCCCTCCACTTT.

Worth noting for this clone: One end of the junction fails to match germline, which may point to a read error. The CDR3 loop is CASTLDRNTGELFF. CDR3 coding DNA: TGTGCCAGCACTTTAGACAGAAACACCGGGGAGCTGTTTTTT. This chain joins TRBV27 and TRBJ2-2; perhaps TRBD1 as D (5 bases). Germline V CDR1 and CDR2: MNHEY, SMNVEV (reference sequence). There are 14 residues in the CDR3.

The chain combines TRBV5-1 with TRBJ2-7, with 8 bases lining up with TRBD1. V lost 3 bases and J lost 3; bases outside the gene matches: 2. The CDR3 covers 13 residues. Germline loops: CDR1 SGHRS, CDR2 YFSETQ. The DNA for the CDR3 is TGCGCCAGCAGCTCCGGGACAGGCTACGAGCAGTACTTC. This gives the protein CASSSGTGYEQYF.

V gene TRBV29-1 combines with J gene TRBJ1-2; 9 bases fit TRBD1. Germline CDR1 and CDR2: SQVTM and ANQGSEA. This CDR3 contains 14 residues. V lost 6 bases and J lost 8; bases outside the gene matches: 13. The CDR3 protein is CSVLKDRGGGGYTF. The CDR3, as DNA: TGCAGCGTGCTAAAGGACAGGGGTGGCGGGGGCTACACCTTC. The complete variable domain, with remaining parts taken from reference TRBV29-1 and TRBJ1-2, reads SAVISQKPSRDICQRGTSLTIQCQVDSQVTMMFWYRQQPGQSLTLIATANQGSEATYESGFVIDKFPISRPNLTFSTLTVSNMSPEDSSIYLCSVLKDRGGGGYTFGSGTRLTVV.